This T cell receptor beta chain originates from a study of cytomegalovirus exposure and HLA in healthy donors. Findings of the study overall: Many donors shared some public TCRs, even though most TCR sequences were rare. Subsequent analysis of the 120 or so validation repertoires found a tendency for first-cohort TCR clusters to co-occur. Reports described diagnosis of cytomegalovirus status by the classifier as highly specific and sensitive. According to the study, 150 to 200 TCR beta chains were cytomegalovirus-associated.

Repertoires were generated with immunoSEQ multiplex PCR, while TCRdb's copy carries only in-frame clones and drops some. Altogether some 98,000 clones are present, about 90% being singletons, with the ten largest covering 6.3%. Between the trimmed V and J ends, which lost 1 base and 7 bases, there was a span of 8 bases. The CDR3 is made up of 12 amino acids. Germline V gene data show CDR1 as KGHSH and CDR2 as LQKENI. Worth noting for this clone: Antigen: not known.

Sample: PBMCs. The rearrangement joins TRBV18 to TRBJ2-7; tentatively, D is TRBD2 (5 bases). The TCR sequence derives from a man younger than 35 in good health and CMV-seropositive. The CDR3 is CASSPRAGEQYF. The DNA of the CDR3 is TGTGCCAGCTCACCACGCGCGGGTGAGCAGTACTTC. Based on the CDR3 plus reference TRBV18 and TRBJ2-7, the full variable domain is NAGVMQNPRHLVRRRGQEARLRCSPMKGHSHVYWYRQLPEEGLKFMVYLQKENIIDESGMPKERFSAEFPKEGPSILRIQQVVRGDSAAYFCASSPRAGEQYFGPGTRLTVT.